Listed below are T cell receptor beta chains from one sample, sequenced in a study of T cell responses to AZD1222 COVID-19 vaccine. TCRdb's copy holds only in-frame clones and misses some; the assay was immunoSEQ multiplex PCR. The sample has about 99,000 clones; roughly 85% are singletons. The sequenced sample was peripheral blood, obtained on day 0 of AZD1222 vaccination. Receptors were obtained from an adult in good health. The CDR3 runs from the conserved cysteine through the conserved F or W. The D gene is left open where the match is weak. Some rows have no size entry. The others give once, few or many, or a class for an expanded clone.

J | size | V | D | DNA | CDR3
TRBJ2-5 | NA | TRBV5-1 | TRBD1 | TGTGCCAGCAGCTTGCTGGGACAGGGGAATGAAGAGACCCAGTACTTC | CASSLLGQGNEETQYF
TRBJ1-1 | NA | TRBV5-4 | NA | TGTGCCAGCAGATCGCAGGGCCTCCCTGAAGCTTTCTTT | CASRSQGLPEAFF
TRBJ1-1 | NA | TRBV9 | NA | TGTGCCAGCAGCGTAGTTATGGGCACTGAAGCTTTCTTT | CASSVVMGTEAFF
TRBJ1-1 | NA | TRBV19 | NA | TGTGCCAGTAGTTTACAGGGCTGGGGCCCTGAAGCTTTCTTT | CASSLQGWGPEAFF
TRBJ1-2 | NA | TRBV4-2 | TRBD1 | TGTGCCAGCAGACCATTCACCGGGACAGGGAACTATGGCTACACCTTC | CASRPFTGTGNYGYTF
TRBJ1-2 | NA | TRBV2 | NA | TGTGCCAGCACCCGGGGGGTAGGGAACTATGGCTACACCTTC | CASTRGVGNYGYTF
TRBJ1-5 | NA | TRBV21-1 | NA | TGTGCCAGCAGCCCTCTGATGAGACCCGGCAGGGGAAGACACCCTTCGAATCAGCCCCAGCATTTT | CASSPLMRPGRGRHPSNQPQHF
TRBJ1-2 | NA | TRBV6-2/TRBV6-3 | NA | TGTGCCAGCAGTATCCGGACGGGGGGGTCGGGCTATGGCTACACCTTC | CASSIRTGGSGYGYTF
TRBJ1-6 | NA | TRBV21-1 | NA | TGTGCCAGCAAGACCTATAATTCACCCCTCCACTTT | CASKTYNSPLHF
TRBJ1-5 | NA | TRBV6-6 | TRBD1 | TGTGCCAGCAGTTACGGGCAGGGGGGTCAGCCCCAGCATTTT | CASSYGQGGQPQHF
TRBJ2-2 | NA | TRBV6-9 | NA | TGTGCCAGCAGTTATTCCTTAGGCACCGGGGAGCTGTTTTTT | CASSYSLGTGELFF
TRBJ1-4 | NA | TRBV19 | TRBD1 | TGTGCCAGTAGTCCCCGTGACAGGGGATCAACTAATGAAAAACTGTTTTTT | CASSPRDRGSTNEKLFF
TRBJ2-1 | NA | TRBV7-2 | TRBD2 | TGTGCCAGCAGCTTAATAGCCCTAGCGGCTTCCTACAATGAGCAGTTCTTC | CASSLIALAASYNEQFF
TRBJ1-6 | NA | TRBV5-6 | TRBD1 | TGTGCCAGCAGCACACAGGGGAGGCAGAATTCACCCCTCCACTTT | CASSTQGRQNSPLHF
TRBJ1-2 | NA | TRBV6-1 | NA | TGTGCCAGCAGTGAAGCGGGTCGAGGACTGAGGACCTATGGCTACACCTTC | CASSEAGRGLRTYGYTF
TRBJ1-6 | NA | TRBV6-2/TRBV6-3 | NA | TGTGCCAGCAGTTTTACAGGAGGCAATTCACCCCTCCACTTT | CASSFTGGNSPLHF
TRBJ2-3 | NA | TRBV9 | NA | TGTGCCAGCAGCCTTCGTAGCACAGATACGCAGTATTTT | CASSLRSTDTQYF
TRBJ1-3 | NA | TRBV7-9 | NA | TGTGCCAGCAGCTTCACCCAGGGTACGAGCTCTGGAAACACCATATATTTT | CASSFTQGTSSGNTIYF
TRBJ2-1 | few | TRBV2 | TRBD2 | TGTGCCAGCAGTGTTACGGGACTAGCGGCCGAGCAGTTCTTC | CASSVTGLAAEQFF
TRBJ1-5 | NA | TRBV29-1 | NA | TGCAGCGTCCAGACGGCCAGGAATAATCAGCCCCAGCATTTT | CSVQTARNNQPQHF
TRBJ2-3 | NA | TRBV24-1 | TRBD2 | TGTGCCACCAGTGACCCCGGGACTAGAGGTACAGATACGCAGTATTTT | CATSDPGTRGTDTQYF
TRBJ1-5 | NA | TRBV30 | TRBD1 | TGTGCCTGGAGTGCAGGAGGGGGCGGCAATCAGCCCCAGCATTTT | CAWSAGGGGNQPQHF
TRBJ1-3 | NA | TRBV5-1 | TRBD1 | TGTGCCAGCAGCGTCGGGACAGAGGGAAACACCATATATTTT | CASSVGTEGNTIYF
TRBJ1-2 | NA | TRBV30 | TRBD1 | TGTGCCTGGAGTGGGTGGGACAGGGCCGGCTACACCTTC | CAWSGWDRAGYTF
TRBJ2-7 | NA | TRBV19 | NA | TGTGCCAGTAGCCTCGGGACACAATACGAGCAGTACTTC | CASSLGTQYEQYF
TRBJ1-5 | NA | TRBV7-9 | NA | TGTGCCAGCAGCTTACGAGGGAACAATCAGCCCCAGCATTTT | CASSLRGNNQPQHF
TRBJ1-1 | NA | TRBV27 | NA | TGTGCCAGCAGTTTGACAGGCCGATTAACTGAAGCTTTCTTT | CASSLTGRLTEAFF
TRBJ2-1 | NA | TRBV19 | NA | TGTGCCAGTAGTGACACGGACGGACCCTACAATGAGCAGTTCTTC | CASSDTDGPYNEQFF
TRBJ2-7 | NA | TRBV7-8 | NA | TGTGCCAGCAGCTTAAGTGGGACTTACCTATACGAGCAGTACTTC | CASSLSGTYLYEQYF
TRBJ1-1 | NA | TRBV5-5 | NA | TGTGCCAGCAGCCAGGACGCAGAGAACACTGAAGCTTTCTTT | CASSQDAENTEAFF
TRBJ1-5 | NA | TRBV6-2/TRBV6-3 | NA | TGTGCCAGCAGTTCAACAGGGTGGCGGTTGAGCAATCAGCCCCAGCATTTT | CASSSTGWRLSNQPQHF
TRBJ1-2 | NA | TRBV13 | TRBD1 | TGTGCCAGCAGCTTATCCCCCGGGACAGGGGGGCACTATGGCTACACCTTC | CASSLSPGTGGHYGYTF
TRBJ2-1 | NA | TRBV15 | NA | TGTGCCACCAGCAGAGATCCTGGGGTCGATGAGCAGTTCTTC | CATSRDPGVDEQFF
TRBJ2-3 | NA | TRBV19 | NA | TGTGCCAGTAGTATAGACCTCACAGATACGCAGTATTTT | CASSIDLTDTQYF
TRBJ2-1 | NA | TRBV24-1 | NA | TGTGCCACCAGTGATTCGCGGGACAGACCCTACAATGAGCAGTTCTTC | CATSDSRDRPYNEQFF
TRBJ2-7 | NA | TRBV2 | NA | TGTGCCAGCAGTGAAATTCAGGCCGAGACCTACGAGCAGTACTTC | CASSEIQAETYEQYF
TRBJ2-1 | NA | TRBV11-3 | TRBD2 | TGTGCCAGCAGCGCCAGCACCGGGACTAGCGGACCTAGCTCCTACAATGAGCAGTTCTTC | CASSASTGTSGPSSYNEQFF
TRBJ1-6 | once | TRBV3-1/TRBV3-2 | NA | TGTGCCAGCAGCCAAGTTGAGTATTCACCCCTCCACTTT | CASSQVEYSPLHF
TRBJ1-1 | NA | TRBV15 | NA | TGTGCCACCAGCAGAGGAATCGGGGTAAGGGACACTGAAGCTTTCTTT | CATSRGIGVRDTEAFF